Listed below are T cell receptor beta chains from one sample, sequenced in a study of cytomegalovirus exposure and HLA in healthy donors. Method: immunoSEQ multiplex PCR; TCRdb's copy keeps in-frame clones and lacks some. Among about 120,000 clones listed, over 80% were seen once. The source material was PBMCs. The receptor source for this set is a middle-aged man in good health and CMV-seronegative. Each CDR3 is given with its conserved first and last residue. A D gene is named only where the DNA matches it firmly. Size tells how often a clone was seen (once, few, many) or the class of an expanded clone, and some rows leave it out.

size: -
D: -
J: TRBJ2-7
V: TRBV29-1
CDR3: CSAQKTSDYEQYF
DNA: TGCAGCGCCCAGAAAACGAGCGACTACGAGCAGTACTTC

size: -
D: TRBD1
J: TRBJ1-2
V: TRBV28
CDR3: CASELQGLPGYTF
DNA: TGTGCCAGCGAATTACAGGGGCTTCCGGGCTACACCTTC

size: -
D: TRBD1
J: TRBJ2-7
V: TRBV30
CDR3: CAWNRQGVPYEQYF
DNA: TGTGCCTGGAACAGACAGGGAGTACCCTACGAGCAGTACTTC

size: -
D: -
J: TRBJ2-7
V: TRBV6-5
CDR3: CATQGFTYEQYF
DNA: TGTGCCACCCAGGGTTTTACCTACGAGCAGTACTTC

size: -
D: -
J: TRBJ2-5
V: TRBV6-5
CDR3: CASSYSRGTQYF
DNA: TGTGCCAGCAGTTACTCCAGGGGGACCCAGTACTTC

size: -
D: TRBD1
J: TRBJ1-2
V: TRBV27
CDR3: CASSLSRTRGQYYGYTF
DNA: TGTGCCAGCAGTTTATCGAGGACCAGGGGGCAGTACTATGGCTACACCTTC

size: -
D: -
J: TRBJ1-1
V: TRBV20-1
CDR3: CSARFGTEAFF
DNA: TGCAGTGCTAGGTTCGGCACTGAAGCTTTCTTT

size: -
D: -
J: TRBJ1-1
V: TRBV29-1
CDR3: CSVALGSEAFF
DNA: TGCAGCGTTGCTCTGGGCTCTGAAGCTTTCTTT

size: -
D: -
J: TRBJ2-7
V: TRBV28
CDR3: CASSSPSYEQYF
DNA: TGTGCCAGCAGTTCCCCCTCTTACGAGCAGTACTTC

size: -
D: -
J: TRBJ2-1
V: TRBV6-5
CDR3: CASSSDREQFF
DNA: TGTGCCAGCAGCTCCGACAGGGAGCAGTTCTTC

size: -
D: TRBD1
J: TRBJ2-3
V: TRBV7-2
CDR3: CASSLAPGQDHF
DNA: TGTGCCAGCAGCTTAGCGCCGGGACAGGACCATTTT

size: once
D: TRBD1
J: TRBJ2-7
V: TRBV28
CDR3: CASSGDRGYEQYF
DNA: TGTGCCAGCAGTGGGGACAGGGGCTACGAGCAGTACTTC

size: -
D: TRBD2
J: TRBJ2-1
V: TRBV7-9
CDR3: CASSLGLEGYNEQFF
DNA: TGTGCCAGCAGCCTGGGACTAGAAGGATACAATGAGCAGTTCTTC

size: -
D: -
J: TRBJ2-3
V: TRBV10-3
CDR3: CAISSGPPRQTPSTDTQYF
DNA: TGTGCCATCTCATCCGGCCCCCCTCGACAGACACCTAGCACAGATACGCAGTATTTT

size: -
D: -
J: TRBJ1-1
V: TRBV6-5
CDR3: CASSLKPELWTEAFF
DNA: TGTGCCAGCAGTCTAAAACCCGAGTTGTGGACTGAAGCTTTCTTT

size: -
D: -
J: TRBJ1-1
V: TRBV19
CDR3: CASSIYGSREAFF
DNA: TGTGCCAGTAGTATATATGGGAGTAGGGAAGCTTTCTTT

size: -
D: TRBD2
J: TRBJ2-1
V: TRBV4-2
CDR3: CASSQDGAGVYNEQFF
DNA: TGTGCCAGCAGCCAAGATGGAGCGGGGGTTTACAATGAGCAGTTCTTC

size: -
D: -
J: TRBJ1-2
V: TRBV29-1
CDR3: CSVIREDGYGYTF
DNA: TGCAGCGTAATCAGGGAGGATGGCTATGGCTACACCTTC

size: -
D: -
J: TRBJ1-1
V: TRBV28
CDR3: CASSFGPRNTEAFF
DNA: TGTGCCAGCAGTTTTGGGCCCCGGAACACTGAAGCTTTCTTT

size: -
D: -
J: TRBJ1-2
V: TRBV7-2
CDR3: CASSLAGTAQGSGYTF
DNA: TGTGCCAGCAGCTTAGCCGGAACCGCCCAGGGTAGCGGCTACACCTTC

size: -
D: TRBD2
J: TRBJ2-7
V: TRBV7-2
CDR3: CASSSKLAGPTYEQYF
DNA: TGTGCCAGCAGCTCAAAACTAGCGGGGCCAACCTACGAGCAGTACTTC

size: -
D: TRBD2
J: TRBJ2-7
V: TRBV11-2
CDR3: CASSPRDSGAHEQYF
DNA: TGTGCCAGCAGCCCCCGGGATAGCGGGGCTCACGAGCAGTACTTC

size: -
D: -
J: TRBJ1-1
V: TRBV7-3
CDR3: CASSSTPQTGDTEAFF
DNA: TGTGCCAGCAGCTCCACCCCCCAGACGGGGGACACTGAAGCTTTCTTT

size: few
D: -
J: TRBJ2-7
V: TRBV20-1
CDR3: CSARGRYEQYF
DNA: TGCAGTGCTAGGGGGCGCTACGAGCAGTACTTC

size: -
D: -
J: TRBJ2-7
V: TRBV5-4
CDR3: CASSLRRVLESEQYF
DNA: TGTGCCAGCAGCTTGCGACGGGTATTAGAGTCCGAGCAGTACTTC

size: -
D: -
J: TRBJ1-1
V: TRBV28
CDR3: CASSVRTGMNTEAFF
DNA: TGTGCCAGCAGTGTTCGGACGGGGATGAACACTGAAGCTTTCTTT

size: -
D: -
J: TRBJ1-1
V: TRBV7-9
CDR3: CASSQTVAKAFF
DNA: TGTGCCAGCAGCCAGACCGTAGCTAAAGCTTTCTTT

size: -
D: -
J: TRBJ1-5
V: TRBV19
CDR3: CASSPPPAGQPQHF
DNA: TGTGCCAGTAGTCCTCCACCTGCGGGGCAGCCCCAGCATTTT

size: -
D: -
J: TRBJ2-7
V: TRBV7-3
CDR3: CASSLLGTTSYEQYF
DNA: TGTGCCAGCAGCTTACTGGGGACAACCTCCTACGAGCAGTACTTC

size: once
D: -
J: TRBJ1-6
V: TRBV7-9
CDR3: CASSLRQVLSSPLHF
DNA: TGTGCCAGCAGCTTGAGACAGGTCCTTAGTTCACCCCTCCACTTT

size: -
D: -
J: TRBJ2-4
V: TRBV19
CDR3: CASSQAGRVEGLAKNIQYF
DNA: TGTGCCAGTAGTCAGGCAGGAAGGGTGGAGGGTCTAGCCAAAAACATTCAGTACTTC

size: -
D: -
J: TRBJ1-2
V: TRBV7-9
CDR3: CASSLAGGGADGYTF
DNA: TGTGCCAGCAGCTTAGCGGGTGGGGGGGCTGATGGCTACACCTTC

size: -
D: -
J: TRBJ1-2
V: TRBV28
CDR3: CVSTPRDYGYTF
DNA: TGTGTCAGCACCCCCAGGGACTATGGCTACACCTTC

size: -
D: TRBD1
J: TRBJ1-2
V: TRBV30
CDR3: CAWKSGQGHGYTF
DNA: TGTGCCTGGAAATCAGGACAGGGGCATGGCTACACCTTC

size: -
D: -
J: TRBJ1-1
V: TRBV30
CDR3: CAWLRGIEAFF
DNA: TGTGCCTGGCTCAGGGGCATCGAAGCTTTCTTT

size: -
D: TRBD2
J: TRBJ2-1
V: TRBV18
CDR3: CASSLPGLAGTFREQFF
DNA: TGTGCCAGCTCACTTCCTGGACTAGCGGGGACCTTCCGGGAGCAGTTCTTC

size: -
D: TRBD1
J: TRBJ2-5
V: TRBV6-1
CDR3: CASSARGQGETQYF
DNA: TGTGCCAGCAGTGCCAGGGGGCAAGGGGAGACCCAGTACTTC

size: few
D: -
J: TRBJ1-1
V: TRBV7-9
CDR3: CASSLPPPRGFEAFF
DNA: TGTGCCAGCAGCTTGCCGCCGCCTCGGGGTTTTGAAGCTTTCTTT

size: -
D: TRBD2
J: TRBJ2-3
V: TRBV29-1
CDR3: CSGLAGGGTSDTQYF
DNA: TGCAGCGGACTAGCGGGAGGCGGTACTTCAGATACGCAGTATTTT

size: few
D: -
J: TRBJ1-1
V: TRBV6-5
CDR3: CASSYSMNTEAFF
DNA: TGTGCCAGCAGTTATAGCATGAACACTGAAGCTTTCTTT

size: once
D: TRBD2
J: TRBJ2-1
V: TRBV28
CDR3: CASSFQREINEQFF
DNA: TGTGCCAGCAGTTTCCAGCGGGAGATCAATGAGCAGTTCTTC

size: once
D: -
J: TRBJ1-5
V: TRBV28
CDR3: CASKIPGSPLNQPQHF
DNA: TGTGCCAGTAAAATCCCGGGGAGTCCCCTAAATCAGCCCCAGCATTTT

size: -
D: -
J: TRBJ2-7
V: TRBV7-2
CDR3: CASSWDLTSYEQYF
DNA: TGTGCCAGCAGCTGGGACTTAACCTCCTACGAGCAGTACTTC

size: -
D: -
J: TRBJ2-5
V: TRBV15
CDR3: CATSRVGLTETQYF
DNA: TGTGCCACCAGCAGAGTGGGCCTAACGGAGACCCAGTACTTC

size: -
D: -
J: TRBJ2-7
V: TRBV5-4
CDR3: CASSSGDKSSYEQYF
DNA: TGTGCCAGCAGCTCCGGGGACAAGAGCTCCTACGAGCAGTACTTC

size: -
D: -
J: TRBJ1-1
V: TRBV7-7
CDR3: CASSLDRNTEAFF
DNA: TGTGCCAGCAGCTTAGACAGGAACACTGAAGCTTTCTTT

size: -
D: TRBD1
J: TRBJ1-5
V: TRBV4-1
CDR3: CASSQPTQGAGSNQPQHF
DNA: TGCGCCAGCAGCCAACCCACCCAGGGGGCGGGAAGCAATCAGCCCCAGCATTTT

size: -
D: -
J: TRBJ1-2
V: TRBV5-1
CDR3: CASSLGQNRYGYTF
DNA: TGCGCCAGCAGCTTGGGACAGAACCGCTATGGCTACACCTTC

size: once
D: -
J: TRBJ2-1
V: TRBV4-3
CDR3: CASSQVRGRNEQFF
DNA: TGCGCCAGCAGCCAAGTCAGGGGGAGGAATGAGCAGTTCTTC

size: -
D: TRBD1
J: TRBJ2-2
V: TRBV18
CDR3: CASSPDRTGELFF
DNA: TGTGCCAGCTCTCCGGACAGGACCGGGGAGCTGTTTTTT

size: -
D: -
J: TRBJ2-3
V: TRBV7-2
CDR3: CASSLMLAGTDTQYF
DNA: TGTGCCAGCAGCTTAATGCTAGCTGGCACAGATACGCAGTATTTT

size: -
D: TRBD2
J: TRBJ2-2
V: TRBV5-4
CDR3: CASSSGLAGLDTGELFF
DNA: TGTGCCAGCAGCTCGGGACTAGCGGGTCTTGACACCGGGGAGCTGTTTTTT

size: few
D: -
J: TRBJ1-6
V: TRBV27
CDR3: CASSSTGRAYNSPLHF
DNA: TGTGCCAGCAGTTCGACAGGAAGGGCCTATAATTCACCCCTCCACTTT

size: -
D: -
J: TRBJ1-6
V: TRBV7-2
CDR3: CASSRQSYNSPLHF
DNA: TGTGCCAGCTCGCGCCAATCCTATAATTCACCCCTCCACTTT

size: -
D: TRBD1
J: TRBJ1-3
V: TRBV10-1
CDR3: CASFVEQGGQGGGNTIYF
DNA: TGCGCCAGCTTCGTTGAGCAAGGGGGTCAGGGGGGAGGAAACACCATATATTTT

size: few
D: -
J: TRBJ2-1
V: TRBV6-5
CDR3: CASSYTAPGEFF
DNA: TGTGCCAGCAGTTACACGGCCCCGGGAGAGTTCTTC

size: -
D: TRBD2
J: TRBJ2-2
V: TRBV7-9
CDR3: CASSGLAVNTGELFF
DNA: TGTGCCAGCAGCGGACTAGCGGTTAACACCGGGGAGCTGTTTTTT